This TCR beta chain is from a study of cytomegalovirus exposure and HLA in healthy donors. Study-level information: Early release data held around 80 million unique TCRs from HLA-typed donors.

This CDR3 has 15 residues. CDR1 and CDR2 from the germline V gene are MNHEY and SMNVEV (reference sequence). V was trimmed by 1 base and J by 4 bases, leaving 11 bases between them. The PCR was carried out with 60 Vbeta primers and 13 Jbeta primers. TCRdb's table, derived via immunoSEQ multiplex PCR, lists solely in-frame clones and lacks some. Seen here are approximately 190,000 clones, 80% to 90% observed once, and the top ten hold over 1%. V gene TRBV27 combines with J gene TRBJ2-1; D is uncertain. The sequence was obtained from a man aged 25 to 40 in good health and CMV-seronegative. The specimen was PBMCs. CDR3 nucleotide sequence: TGTGCCAGCAGTTTATATCCAACAGAATACAATGAGCAGTTCTTC. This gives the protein CASSLYPTEYNEQFF.